The sample holds a few counts of the clone carrying this T cell receptor (beta chain). The sample comes from a study of naive and memory T cell subsets. Two oligonucleotides, mixed equimolar, formed the beta constant-region primer covering TRBC1 and TRBC2. Ligated cDNA was amplified by four rounds of PCR with nested alpha and beta constant-region primers and SP2. TCRdb passed the UMI-ligation and nested PCR reads through MiXCR, listing each CDR3 protein once. The sample holds tens of thousands of distinct CDR3 sequences, roughly 20% seen once. The CDR3 has 14 amino acids. Germline trimming cut 5 bases from V and 1 base from J; bases unmatched to any gene: 1. Per the germline V gene, CDR1 is SGHVS and CDR2 is FQNEAQ.

This chain uses TRBV7-8 with TRBJ2-2, with 7 bases matching TRBD1. The sequenced material came from effector memory CD4+ T cells from blood. The subset is: effector memory, CD45RA- CD27-. The sequence was collected from a human donor in good health. In nucleotides, the CDR3 is TGTGCCAGCAGCCGGACAGGGAACACCGGGGAGCTGTTTTTT. It codes for CASSRTGNTGELFF.